Listed here are 11 T cell receptor gamma chains from one sample, sequenced in a study of gamma-delta T cells after stem cell transplantation listed by TCRdb under 2016. The library was produced with RT-PCR. The reads were generated on an Illumina MiSeq. Via CATT, TCRdb reprocessed the public reads, and rows with identical DNA were then joined. The sample includes a few hundred gamma-chain clones, with around 50% observed a single time. Clones ranked in the top ten supply around 70% of the sample. Sequenced input: gamma-delta T cells. The receptors derive from a human donor. It is not recorded whose cells these are; they may come from a transplant donor.

No V gene was called here, but the J gene is TRGJ1 or TRGJ2. The CDR3 is made up of 14 amino acids. The CDR3 DNA reads as TGTGCCTTGTGGGAGGTGCACAATTATTATAAGAAACTCTTT. This codes for CALWEVHNYYKKLF.

The chain is built from TRGV9 and TRGJP. TCRdb does not report a J gene; here it was assigned by matching the DNA to germline references. This CDR3 is 19 amino acids long. Germline assignment: CDR1 GITISATS and CDR2 ISYDGTV (reference sequence). The V gene end was trimmed by 2 bases and the J gene end by 5 bases; junction bases not matched to a gene: 12. The CDR3 sequence: CALWEEMVSKELGKKIKVF. The CDR3 region has the DNA TGTGCCTTGTGGGAGGAAATGGTTTCAAAAGAGTTGGGCAAAAAAATCAAGGTATTT.

Of note for this clone: An end of the junction does not agree with germline; a read error may underlie this. The sample holds other DNA sequences that translate to the same CDR3. The rearrangement uses TRGV9 and TRGJ1 or TRGJ2. TCRdb lists no J gene, so it was determined here by aligning the DNA to germline. Germline CDR1 reads GITISATS; CDR2 reads ISYDGTV (reference sequence). The CDR3 covers 12 residues. CDR3 sequence: CALWEGGYRKLF. The CDR3 DNA is TGTGCCTTGTGGGAGGGGGGGTATAGGAAACTCTTT.

TRGV9 is the V gene, and the J gene was not called. Germline loops: CDR1 GITISATS, CDR2 ISYDGTV (reference sequence). The CDR3 loop spans 16 amino acids. DNA of the CDR3: TGTGCCTTGTGGGAGGTGCGAGAGTTGGGCAAAAAAATCAATGTATTT. It yields the protein CALWEVRELGKKINVF.

J is TRGJP1 and V is TRGV8. TCRdb gives no J gene; it was assigned here by matching the DNA to germline. The CDR3 has 13 residues. Per germline, CDR1 VENAVY and CDR2 YDSYNSRV. Unmatched junction bases numbered 7, after V lost 4 bases and J lost 8 bases. DNA for the CDR3: TGTGCCACCTGGGAAATGTTCGGTTGGTTCAAGATATTT. This encodes CATWEMFGWFKIF.

The chain couples TRGV9 to TRGJP. TCRdb lists no J gene, so it was determined here by aligning the DNA to germline. This CDR3 spans 15 amino acids. Germline CDR1 reads GITISATS; CDR2 reads ISYDGTV (reference sequence). Trimming cost V 1 base and J 7 bases; bases outside gene matches: 1. In DNA, the CDR3 is TGTGCCTTGTGGGAGGTTGAGTTGGGCAAAAAAATCAAGGTATTT. Protein product: CALWEVELGKKIKVF.

This clone appeared a single time. The chain combines TRGV3 with TRGJP2. TCRdb is silent on the J gene; assignment here came from matching the DNA to germline. CDR1 and CDR2 from the germline V gene are VTNTFY and YDVSTARD (reference sequence). J was trimmed by 3 bases and V by 3 bases; bases with no gene match: 7. This CDR3 contains 15 residues. The CDR3, as DNA: TGTGCCACCTGGGACTCGCCCGGTAGTGATTGGATCAAGACGTTT. It encodes CATWDSPGSDWIKTF.

A single count supports this clone. J is TRGJP and V is TRGV9. The J gene, missing from TCRdb, was assigned here through DNA to germline matching. V shed 0 bases, J shed 9 bases, and the junction held 8 bases outside the gene matches. The CDR3 sequence is 17 residues long. CDR1 and CDR2 from the germline V gene are GITISATS and ISYDGTV (reference sequence). CDR3 sequence reads: CALWEVQAPLGKKIKVF. As DNA, the CDR3 is TGTGCCTTGTGGGAGGTGCAAGCTCCGTTGGGCAAAAAAATCAAGGTATTT.

In its sample, this clone is hyperexpanded. The rearrangement links TRGV9 to TRGJ1 or TRGJ2. Germline V gene sequence: CDR1 GITISATS, CDR2 ISYDGTV (reference sequence). Germline trimming cut 3 bases from V and 7 bases from J; bases unmatched to any gene: 9. The CDR3 covers 13 residues. Here the CDR3 DNA reads TGTGCCTTGTGGGAGCCTACCAACTATAAGAAACTCTTT. It is translated as CALWEPTNYKKLF.

The V gene went uncalled, while the J gene is TRGJP. There are 17 residues in the CDR3. CDR3 nucleotide sequence: TGTGCCTTGTGGGAGGTGCGGGTCGGGTTGGGCAAAAAAATCAAGGTATTT. Translating gives CALWEVRVGLGKKIKVF.

In this sample, this clone turned up a few times. V and J are TRGV4 and TRGJP2. The J gene, not given by TCRdb, was assigned here from a germline match of the nucleotide sequence. This CDR3 is 14 amino acids long. Germline trimming cut 1 base from V and 1 base from J; bases unmatched to any gene: 0. Germline V gene sequence: CDR1 EGSTGY, CDR2 YDSYTSSV. This chain's CDR3 is CATWDGSSDWIKTF. DNA of the CDR3: TGTGCCACCTGGGATGGTAGTAGTGATTGGATCAAGACGTTT.